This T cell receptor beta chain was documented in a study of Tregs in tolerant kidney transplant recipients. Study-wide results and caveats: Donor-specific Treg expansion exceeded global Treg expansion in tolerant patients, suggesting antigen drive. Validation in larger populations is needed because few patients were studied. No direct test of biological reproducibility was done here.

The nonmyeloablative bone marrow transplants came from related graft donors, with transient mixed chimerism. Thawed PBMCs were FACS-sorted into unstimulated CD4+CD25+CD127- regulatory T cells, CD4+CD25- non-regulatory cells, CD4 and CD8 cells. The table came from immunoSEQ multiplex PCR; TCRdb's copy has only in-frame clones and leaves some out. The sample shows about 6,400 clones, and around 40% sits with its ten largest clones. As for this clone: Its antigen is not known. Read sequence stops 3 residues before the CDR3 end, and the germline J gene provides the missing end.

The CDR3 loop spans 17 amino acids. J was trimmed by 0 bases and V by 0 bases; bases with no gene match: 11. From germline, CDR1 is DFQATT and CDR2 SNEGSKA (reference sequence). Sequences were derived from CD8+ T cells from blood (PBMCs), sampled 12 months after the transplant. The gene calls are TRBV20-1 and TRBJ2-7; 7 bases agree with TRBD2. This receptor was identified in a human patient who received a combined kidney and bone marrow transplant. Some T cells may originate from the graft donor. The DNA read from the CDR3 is TGCAGTGCTAGAGATCCCTCCAGCGGGATAAGCTCCTACGAG. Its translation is CSARDPSSGISSYE. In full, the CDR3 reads CSARDPSSGISSYEQYF.